The sequence of this T cell receptor (beta chain) was determined in a study of shared clonotypes between healthy human individuals. The CDR3 has 14 residues. Germline V gives CDR1 SGHAT, CDR2 FQNNGV. Study-level findings and limits: Sequencing of the sorted subsets was shown by rarefaction to be incomplete despite large depth.

Comment on this clone: The antigen is unknown. The junction departs from germline at one end; a sequencing error may be responsible.

TCRdb's copy holds only in-frame clones and misses some; the assay was immunoSEQ multiplex PCR. The profile covers a few million clones, with more than 80% appearing a single time and approximately 0.4% taken by the ten largest. The source of this sequence is a man younger than 35 in good health. Some clones in this sample may be carry-over from other donors' samples. The chain uses TRBV11-2 and TRBJ2-7, with no clear D. The sample consisted of naive CD4+ T cells from PBMCs. The subset is: CD45RA+ positively selected. The CDR3 sequence is CASSLSHLQLPLAF. CDR3 in DNA: TGTGCCAGCAGCTTAAGTCACCTACAGTTGCCATTGGCCTTC.